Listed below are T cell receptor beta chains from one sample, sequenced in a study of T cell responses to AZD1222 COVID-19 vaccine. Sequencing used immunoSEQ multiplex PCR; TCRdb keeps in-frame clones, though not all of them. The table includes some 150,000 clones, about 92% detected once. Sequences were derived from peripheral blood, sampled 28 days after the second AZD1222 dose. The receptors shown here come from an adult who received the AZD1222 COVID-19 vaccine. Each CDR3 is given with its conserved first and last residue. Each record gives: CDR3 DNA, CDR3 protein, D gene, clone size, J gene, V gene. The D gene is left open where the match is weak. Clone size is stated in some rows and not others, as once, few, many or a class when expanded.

TGTGCCAGCAGTTCCCCCGGGGACAGGGCCGTGCACATTCAGTACTTC CASSSPGDRAVHIQYF TRBD1 NA TRBJ2-4 TRBV28
TGTGCCAGCGGCGGGAGGGGATACGAGCAGTACTTC CASGGRGYEQYF TRBD2 NA TRBJ2-7 TRBV7-9
TGTGCTTCGACGTTAGCGGGAGAAGAGACCCAGTACTTC CASTLAGEETQYF TRBD2 NA TRBJ2-5 TRBV2
TGCAGCGTGGGCGGACAGGGGGCAAGCCAAGAGACCCAGTACTTC CSVGGQGASQETQYF TRBD1 NA TRBJ2-5 TRBV29-1
TGTGCCAGCAGCACCCGTCGCACTCTGGACAGGGGAAATCGAGGAAACACCATATATTTT CASSTRRTLDRGNRGNTIYF TRBD1 NA TRBJ1-3 TRBV9
TGCGCCAGCAGCTTGGGTACTAGAGCCTACAATGAGCAGTTCTTC CASSLGTRAYNEQFF NA NA TRBJ2-1 TRBV5-1
TGTGCCTGGAGTCCCTGGGTGCGGGGGGAAAAACTGTTTTTT CAWSPWVRGEKLFF NA NA TRBJ1-4 TRBV30
TGCGCCAGCAGCCAAGCTGGACAGAGTAATGAAAAACTGTTTTTT CASSQAGQSNEKLFF NA NA TRBJ1-4 TRBV4-3
TGTGCCAGCAGCGTAGCAGGGGGAGGGATGGCCTACGAGCAGTACTTC CASSVAGGGMAYEQYF NA NA TRBJ2-7 TRBV9
TGTGCCAGTAGTATAGCTCGGCAGGGATGGTACTCTGAAGCTTTCTTT CASSIARQGWYSEAFF NA NA TRBJ1-1 TRBV19
TGTGCCAGCAGCTTTGACCGGAACTCTGGAAACACCATATATTTT CASSFDRNSGNTIYF NA once TRBJ1-3 TRBV7-9
TGTGCCAGCAGCTTGGTAGCCCTCGATGGAGATACGCAGTATTTT CASSLVALDGDTQYF NA once TRBJ2-3 TRBV5-8
TGTGCCAGCAGCGACTTTCCCGCTAACTATGGCTACACCTTC CASSDFPANYGYTF NA NA TRBJ1-2 TRBV9
TGTGCCAGCAGCTTTCTGACAGGGTCTGGCGAGCAGTACTTC CASSFLTGSGEQYF TRBD1 NA TRBJ2-7 TRBV5-6
TGTGCCTGGAGTTTGGAGCCTAGCAATCAGCCCCAGCATTTT CAWSLEPSNQPQHF NA NA TRBJ1-5 TRBV30
TGCGCCAGCAGCTTGGGACAGGAGTTCTACGAGCAGTACTTC CASSLGQEFYEQYF NA NA TRBJ2-7 TRBV5-1
TGTGCCAGCAGCTCGACTTGGGGAGTCTACGAGCAGTACTTC CASSSTWGVYEQYF NA NA TRBJ2-7 TRBV11-2
TGCAGCGTTGAAGACCTGGGGGGGGGCCCTCTTGGTTACACCTTC CSVEDLGGGPLGYTF NA NA TRBJ1-2 TRBV29-1
TGCGCCAGCAGCCGGAGCGGACAGGGTGGAGGGGAATCTGAAAAACTGTTTTTT CASSRSGQGGGESEKLFF TRBD1 NA TRBJ1-4 TRBV4-1
TGTGCCAGCAGTGGCGGACTAGCGGGAGTAGAGACCCAGTACTTC CASSGGLAGVETQYF TRBD2 NA TRBJ2-5 TRBV25-1
TGTGCCAGCAGCTCCTATTTAAGGCGGGAGGGACTTGAGCAGTTCTTC CASSSYLRREGLEQFF TRBD2 NA TRBJ2-1 TRBV7-9
TGTGCCAGCAGCAGAGGGACTACCTACAATGAGCAGTTCTTC CASSRGTTYNEQFF TRBD2 NA TRBJ2-1 TRBV7-2